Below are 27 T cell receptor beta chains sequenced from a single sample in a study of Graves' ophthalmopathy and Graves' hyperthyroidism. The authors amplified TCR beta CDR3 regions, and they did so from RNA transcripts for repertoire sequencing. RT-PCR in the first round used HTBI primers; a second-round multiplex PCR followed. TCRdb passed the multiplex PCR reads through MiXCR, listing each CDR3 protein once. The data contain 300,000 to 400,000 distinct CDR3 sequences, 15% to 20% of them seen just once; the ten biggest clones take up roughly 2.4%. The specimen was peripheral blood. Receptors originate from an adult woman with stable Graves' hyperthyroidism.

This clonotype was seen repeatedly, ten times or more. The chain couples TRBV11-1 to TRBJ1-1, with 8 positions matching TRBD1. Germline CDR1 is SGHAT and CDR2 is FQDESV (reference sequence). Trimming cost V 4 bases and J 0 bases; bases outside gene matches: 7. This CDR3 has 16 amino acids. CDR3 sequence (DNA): TGTGCCAGCAGCTCACGCCGGACAGGGATGAACACTGAAGCTTTCTTT. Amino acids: CASSSRRTGMNTEAFF.

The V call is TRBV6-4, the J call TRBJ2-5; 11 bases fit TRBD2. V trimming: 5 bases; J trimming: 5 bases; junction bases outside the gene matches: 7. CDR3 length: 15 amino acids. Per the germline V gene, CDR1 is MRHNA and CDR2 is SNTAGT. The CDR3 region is CASSKLAGDTETQYF. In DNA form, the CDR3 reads TGTGCCAGCAGTAAACTAGCGGGGGATACGGAGACCCAGTACTTC.

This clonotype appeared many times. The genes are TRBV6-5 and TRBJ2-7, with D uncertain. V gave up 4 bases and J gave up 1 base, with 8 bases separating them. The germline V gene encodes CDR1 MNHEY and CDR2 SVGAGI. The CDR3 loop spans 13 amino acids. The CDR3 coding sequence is TGTGCCAGCAGTTTGCAGATGTCCTACGAGCAGTACTTC. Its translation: CASSLQMSYEQYF.

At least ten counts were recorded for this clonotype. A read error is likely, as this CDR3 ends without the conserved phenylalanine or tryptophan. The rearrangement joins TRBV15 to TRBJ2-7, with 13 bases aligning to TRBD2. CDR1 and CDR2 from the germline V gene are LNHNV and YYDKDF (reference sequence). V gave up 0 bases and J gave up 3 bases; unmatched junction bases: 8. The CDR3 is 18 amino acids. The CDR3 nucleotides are TGTGCCACCAGCAGAGACCGGACTAGCGGGAGTCTAAACTACGAGCAGTACCTC. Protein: CATSRDRTSGSLNYEQYL.

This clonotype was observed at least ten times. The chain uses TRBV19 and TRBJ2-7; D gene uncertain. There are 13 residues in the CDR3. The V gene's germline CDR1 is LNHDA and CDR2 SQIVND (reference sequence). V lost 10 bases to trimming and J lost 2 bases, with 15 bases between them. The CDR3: CATTSAVPYEQYF. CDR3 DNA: TGTGCCACCACGTCGGCAGTTCCCTACGAGCAGTACTTC.

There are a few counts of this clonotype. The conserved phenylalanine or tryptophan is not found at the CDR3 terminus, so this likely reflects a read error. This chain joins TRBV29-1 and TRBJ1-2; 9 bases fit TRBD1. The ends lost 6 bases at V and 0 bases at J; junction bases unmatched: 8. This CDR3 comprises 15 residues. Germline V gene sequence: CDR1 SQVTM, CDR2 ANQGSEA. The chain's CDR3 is CSVQTGGDPNYGYTL. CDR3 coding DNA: TGCAGCGTCCAAACAGGGGGCGATCCTAACTATGGCTACACCCTC.

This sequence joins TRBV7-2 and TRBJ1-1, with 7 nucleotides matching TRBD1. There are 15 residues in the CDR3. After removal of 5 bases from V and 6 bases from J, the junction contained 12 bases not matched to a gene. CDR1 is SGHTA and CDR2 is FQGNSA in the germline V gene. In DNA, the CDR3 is TGTGCCAGCAGCGTAACGGGACAGTTTCCACCTGAAGCTTTCTTT. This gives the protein CASSVTGQFPPEAFF.

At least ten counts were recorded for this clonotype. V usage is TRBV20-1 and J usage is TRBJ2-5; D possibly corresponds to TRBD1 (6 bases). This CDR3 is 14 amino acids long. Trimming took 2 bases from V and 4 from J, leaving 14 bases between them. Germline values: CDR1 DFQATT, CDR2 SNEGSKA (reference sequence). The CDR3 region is CSARPSTGGETQYF. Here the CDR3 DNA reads TGCAGTGCTAGACCGTCGACAGGCGGAGAGACCCAGTACTTC.

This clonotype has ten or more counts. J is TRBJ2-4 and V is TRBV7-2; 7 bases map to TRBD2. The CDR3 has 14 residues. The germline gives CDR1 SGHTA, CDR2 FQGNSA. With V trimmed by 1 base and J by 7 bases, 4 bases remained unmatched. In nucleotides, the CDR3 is TGTGCCAGCAGCTTAGTGGGGGGGGATAACATTCAGTACTTC. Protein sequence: CASSLVGGDNIQYF.

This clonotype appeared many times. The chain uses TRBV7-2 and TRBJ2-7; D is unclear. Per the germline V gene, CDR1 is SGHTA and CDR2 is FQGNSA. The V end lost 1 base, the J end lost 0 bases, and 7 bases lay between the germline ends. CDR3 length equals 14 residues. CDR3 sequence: CASSLDWSSYEQYF. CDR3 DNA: TGTGCCAGCAGCTTAGACTGGAGCTCCTACGAGCAGTACTTC. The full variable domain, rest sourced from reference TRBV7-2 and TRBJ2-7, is GAGVSQSPSNKVTEKGKDVELRCDPISGHTALYWYRQSLGQGLEFLIYFQGNSAPDKSGLPSDRFSAERTGGSVSTLTIQRTQQEDSAVYLCASSLDWSSYEQYFGPGTRLTVT.

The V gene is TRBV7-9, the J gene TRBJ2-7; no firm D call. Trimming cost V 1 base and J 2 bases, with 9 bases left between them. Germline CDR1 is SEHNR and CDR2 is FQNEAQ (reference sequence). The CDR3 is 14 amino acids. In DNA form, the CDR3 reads TGTGCCAGCAGCTTAGATGTACACCCCTACGAGCAGTACTTC. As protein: CASSLDVHPYEQYF.

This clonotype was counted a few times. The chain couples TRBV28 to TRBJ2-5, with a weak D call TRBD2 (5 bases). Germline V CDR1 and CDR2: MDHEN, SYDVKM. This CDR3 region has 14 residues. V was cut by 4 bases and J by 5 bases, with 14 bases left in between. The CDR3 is CASSSARGGETQYF. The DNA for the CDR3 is TGTGCCAGCAGTTCCGCTAGAGGAGGCGAGACCCAGTACTTC.

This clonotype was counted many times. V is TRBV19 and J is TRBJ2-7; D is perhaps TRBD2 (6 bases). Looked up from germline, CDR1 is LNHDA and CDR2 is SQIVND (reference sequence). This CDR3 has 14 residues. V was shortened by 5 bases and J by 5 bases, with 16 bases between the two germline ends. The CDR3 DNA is TGTGCCAGTAGTCCGACCGGGAGATCGAACGAGCAGTACTTC. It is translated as CASSPTGRSNEQYF. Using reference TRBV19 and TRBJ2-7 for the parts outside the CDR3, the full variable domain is DGGITQSPKYLFRKEGQNVTLSCEQNLNHDAMYWYRQDPGQGLRLIYYSQIVNDFQKGDIAEGYSVSREKKESFPLTVTSAQKNPTAFYLCASSPTGRSNEQYFGPGTRLTVT.

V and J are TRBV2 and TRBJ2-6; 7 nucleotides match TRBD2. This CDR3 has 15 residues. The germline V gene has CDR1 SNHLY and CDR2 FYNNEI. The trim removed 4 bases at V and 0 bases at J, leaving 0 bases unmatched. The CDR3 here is CASSGGGSGANVLTF. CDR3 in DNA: TGTGCCAGCAGTGGGGGGGGCTCTGGGGCCAACGTCCTGACTTTC.

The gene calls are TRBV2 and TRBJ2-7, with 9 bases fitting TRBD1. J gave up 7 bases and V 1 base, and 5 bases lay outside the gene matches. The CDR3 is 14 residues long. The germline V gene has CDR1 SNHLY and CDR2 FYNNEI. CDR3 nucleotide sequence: TGTGCCAGCAGTGAAGACAGGGGGCTCCGAGAGCAGTACTTC. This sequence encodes CASSEDRGLREQYF. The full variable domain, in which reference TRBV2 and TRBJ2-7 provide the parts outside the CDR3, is EPEVTQTPSHQVTQMGQEVILRCVPISNHLYFYWYRQILGQKVEFLVSFYNNEISEKSEIFDDQFSVERPDGSNFTLKIRSTKLEDSAMYFCASSEDRGLREQYFGPGTRLTVT.

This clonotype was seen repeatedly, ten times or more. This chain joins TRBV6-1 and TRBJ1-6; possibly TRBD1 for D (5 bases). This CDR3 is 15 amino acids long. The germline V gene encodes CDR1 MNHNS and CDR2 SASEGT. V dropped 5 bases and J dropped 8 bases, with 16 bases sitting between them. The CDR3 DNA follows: TGTGCCAGCAGTCAGCCGGGGGATAGGTATTCACCCCTCCACTTT. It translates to CASSQPGDRYSPLHF.

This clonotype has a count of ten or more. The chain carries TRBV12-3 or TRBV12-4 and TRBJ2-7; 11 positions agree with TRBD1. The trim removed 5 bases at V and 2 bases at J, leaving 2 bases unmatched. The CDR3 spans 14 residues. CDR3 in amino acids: CASSAGQGAYEQYF. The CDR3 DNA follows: TGTGCCAGCAGTGCGGGACAGGGGGCCTACGAGCAGTACTTC.

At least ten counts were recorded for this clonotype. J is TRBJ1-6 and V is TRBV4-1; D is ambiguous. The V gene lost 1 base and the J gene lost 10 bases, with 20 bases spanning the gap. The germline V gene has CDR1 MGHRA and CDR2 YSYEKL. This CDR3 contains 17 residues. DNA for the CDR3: TGCGCCAGCAGCCAAGTGGAGGCAGCCACTATGGGATCACCCCTCCACTTT. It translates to CASSQVEAATMGSPLHF.

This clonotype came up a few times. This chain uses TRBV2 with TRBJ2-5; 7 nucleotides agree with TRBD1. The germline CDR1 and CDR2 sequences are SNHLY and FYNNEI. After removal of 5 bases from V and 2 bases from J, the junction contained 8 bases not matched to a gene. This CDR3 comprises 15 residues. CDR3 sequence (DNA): TGTGCCAGCAGTCAACTACCCAGGGGGCAAGAGACCCAGTACTTC. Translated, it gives CASSQLPRGQETQYF. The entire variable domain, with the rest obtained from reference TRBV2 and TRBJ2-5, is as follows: EPEVTQTPSHQVTQMGQEVILRCVPISNHLYFYWYRQILGQKVEFLVSFYNNEISEKSEIFDDQFSVERPDGSNFTLKIRSTKLEDSAMYFCASSQLPRGQETQYFGPGTRLLVL.

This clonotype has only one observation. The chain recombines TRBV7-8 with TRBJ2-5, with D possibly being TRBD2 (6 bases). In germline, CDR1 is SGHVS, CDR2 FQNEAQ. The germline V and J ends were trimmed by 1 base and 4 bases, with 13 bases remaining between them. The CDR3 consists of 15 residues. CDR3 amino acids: CASSLESGGRETQYF. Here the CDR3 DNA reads TGTGCCAGCAGCTTAGAATCTGGAGGGAGAGAGACCCAGTACTTC.

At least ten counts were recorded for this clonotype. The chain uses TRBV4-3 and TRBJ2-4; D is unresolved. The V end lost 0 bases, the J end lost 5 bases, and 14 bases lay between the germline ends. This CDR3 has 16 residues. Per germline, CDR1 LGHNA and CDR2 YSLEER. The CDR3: CASSQESGPLENIQYF. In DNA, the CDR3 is TGCGCCAGCAGCCAAGAATCAGGCCCCCTGGAAAACATTCAGTACTTC.

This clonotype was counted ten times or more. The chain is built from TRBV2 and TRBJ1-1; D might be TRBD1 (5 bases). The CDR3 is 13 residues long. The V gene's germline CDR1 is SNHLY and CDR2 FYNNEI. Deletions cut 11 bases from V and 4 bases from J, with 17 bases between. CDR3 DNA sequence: TGTGCCGGCCGGGGGTTCACGGGCACTGAAGCTTTCTTT. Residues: CAGRGFTGTEAFF.

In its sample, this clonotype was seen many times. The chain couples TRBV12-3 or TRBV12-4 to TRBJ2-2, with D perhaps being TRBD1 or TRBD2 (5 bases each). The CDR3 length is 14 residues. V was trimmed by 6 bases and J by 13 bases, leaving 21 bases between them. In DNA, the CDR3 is TGTGCCAGCAGCCCCGAACGGACACTCGGAGGGCTGTTTTTT. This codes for CASSPERTLGGLFF.

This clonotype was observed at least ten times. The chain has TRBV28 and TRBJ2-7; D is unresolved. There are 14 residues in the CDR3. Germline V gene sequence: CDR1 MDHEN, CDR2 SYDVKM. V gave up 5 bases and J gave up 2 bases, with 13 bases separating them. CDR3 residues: CASSRYGGTYEQYF. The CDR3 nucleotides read TGTGCCAGCAGTCGATATGGTGGCACCTACGAGCAGTACTTC.

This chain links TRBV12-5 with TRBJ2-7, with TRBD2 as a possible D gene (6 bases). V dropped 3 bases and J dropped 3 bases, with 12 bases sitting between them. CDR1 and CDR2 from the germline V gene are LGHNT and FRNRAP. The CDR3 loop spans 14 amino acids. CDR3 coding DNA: TGTGCTAGTGGTTTTTTTAGGGAGGACTACGAGCAGTACTTC. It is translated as CASGFFREDYEQYF.

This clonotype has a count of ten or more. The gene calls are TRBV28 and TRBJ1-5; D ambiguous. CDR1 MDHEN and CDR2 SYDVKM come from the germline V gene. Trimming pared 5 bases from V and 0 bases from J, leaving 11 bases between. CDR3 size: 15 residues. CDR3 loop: CASSDVAYSNQPQHF. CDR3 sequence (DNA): TGTGCCAGCAGTGACGTGGCATATAGCAATCAGCCCCAGCATTTT.

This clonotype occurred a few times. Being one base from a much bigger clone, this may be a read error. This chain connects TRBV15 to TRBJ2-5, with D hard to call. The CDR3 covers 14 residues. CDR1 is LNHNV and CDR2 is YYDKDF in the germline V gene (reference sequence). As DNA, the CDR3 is TGTGCCACCAGCAGAGAGACGGAGCAAGAGACCAAGTACTTC. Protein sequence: CATSRETEQETKYF.